The 3 T cell receptor beta chains below all came from one sample that was sequenced in a study of STAT5B mutations in CD4+ large granular lymphocyte leukemia. The assay was immunoSEQ multiplex PCR, and TCRdb's table has in-frame clones only and misses some. The table has approximately 2,500 clones, 75% to 85% seen once. Material for sequencing was PBMCs. The receptors stem from a woman between 70 and 85 years old with CD4+ T-cell large granular lymphocyte leukemia.

This sequence joins TRBV19 and TRBJ2-7; 11 bases agree with TRBD2. J lost 3 bases, V lost 3 bases, and 1 base had no gene match. The CDR3 runs 14 residues. Germline V gene lookup returns CDR1 LNHDA and CDR2 SQIVND (reference sequence). CDR3 sequence reads: CASSILAGGYEQYF. The CDR3 nucleotides are TGTGCCAGTAGTATCCTAGCGGGAGGCTACGAGCAGTACTTC.

The chain employs TRBV14 and TRBJ2-3; TRBD2 matches 14 bases. V lost 4 bases and J lost 3; bases outside the gene matches: 6. Germline V gene sequence: CDR1 SGHDN, CDR2 FVKESK. CDR3 length equals 17 residues. Here the CDR3 DNA reads TGTGCCAGCAGCCCCCCGGGACTAGCGGGAGTGACAGATACGCAGTATTTT. Its translation: CASSPPGLAGVTDTQYF.

The rearrangement joins TRBV19 to TRBJ1-5; D not certain. V lost 7 bases and J 1 base, leaving 14 bases between the germline ends. CDR1 and CDR2 from the germline V gene are LNHDA and SQIVND (reference sequence). CDR3 length: 15 amino acids. The CDR3 sequence is CASKWDILSNQPQHF. The DNA of the CDR3 is TGTGCCAGTAAGTGGGATATCCTAAGCAATCAGCCCCAGCATTTT.